One and the same sample provided the 15 T cell receptor beta chains below, sequenced in a study of shared clonotypes between healthy human individuals. The repertoire was sequenced with immunoSEQ multiplex PCR; TCRdb's copy has only in-frame clones and lacks some. The repertoire holds around 700,000 clones, with around 78% as singletons. Specimen: memory CD4+ T cells sorted from blood. Described subset: CD45RA-negative fraction. These TCRs come from a woman aged 25 to 39 in good health.

In its sample, this clone was seen once. This chain joins TRBV6-5 and TRBJ1-5, with D unclear. This CDR3 is built from 13 residues. The V gene's germline CDR1 is MNHEY and CDR2 SVGAGI. V shed 2 bases and J shed 9 bases, with 11 bases lying between them. Here the CDR3 DNA reads TGTGCCAGCAGTTACGGGAGGGAAGGGCCCCAGCATTTT. It codes for CASSYGREGPQHF.

This clone appeared once. J is TRBJ1-2 and V is TRBV12-5; D is ambiguous. This CDR3 contains 13 residues. CDR1 and CDR2 from the germline V gene are LGHNT and FRNRAP. V lost 4 bases, J lost 8 bases, and 14 bases lay in between. CDR3 DNA sequence: TGTGCTAGTGGTTCCGACTGGATCTTCGGCTACACCTTC. Its protein product is CASGSDWIFGYTF.

As for this clone: Relative to the germline gene, one junction end is altered; a read error may explain this. This sequence joins TRBV10-1 and TRBJ2-3; tentatively, D is TRBD2 (5 bases). The germline V gene has CDR1 WNHNN and CDR2 SYGVQD (reference sequence). The CDR3 contains 11 residues. The CDR3 spells CASSESGRLRF. As DNA, the CDR3 is TGCGCCAGCAGTGAGTCGGGGAGACTTCGCTTT.

The chain is built from TRBV7-7 and TRBJ2-2; tentative D call: TRBD1 (6 bases). From germline, CDR1 is SSHAT and CDR2 FNYEAQ (reference sequence). V was pared by 5 bases and J by 7 bases, with 11 bases between. The CDR3 totals 13 residues. In DNA form, the CDR3 reads TGTGCCAGCAGCCCTAGGACAGACGGGGAGCTGTTTTTT. The encoded protein is CASSPRTDGELFF.

The gene calls are TRBV7-9 and TRBJ1-2; TRBD1 is a possible D gene (5 bases). Trimming left V 7 bases short and J 8 bases short, with 20 bases between. The CDR3 extends over 14 amino acids. Germline assignment: CDR1 SEHNR and CDR2 FQNEAQ (reference sequence). The CDR3 nucleotides read TGTGCCAGCATCAAAATACGTGGGGCGCCGGGCTACACCTTC. Protein sequence: CASIKIRGAPGYTF.

This clone was seen many times. The chain has TRBV30 and TRBJ1-5; TRBD1 aligns across 9 bases. From germline, CDR1 is GTSNPN and CDR2 SVGIG (reference sequence). V was pared by 3 bases and J by 5 bases, with 5 bases of the junction left unmatched. The CDR3 is made up of 14 amino acids. CDR3 amino acids: CAWRGTGSHQPQHF. Written as DNA, the CDR3 is TGTGCCTGGAGGGGGACAGGGAGTCATCAGCCCCAGCATTTT.

On this clone itself: At the DNA level, this CDR3 is encoded by other sequences in the same sample as well. This chain joins TRBV6-1 and TRBJ1-5; 9 bases fit TRBD1. The CDR3 contains 15 residues. V lost 4 bases and J lost 0; bases outside the gene matches: 1. Germline V gene data show CDR1 as MNHNS and CDR2 as SASEGT. DNA of the CDR3: TGTGCCAGCAGTGGGGGACAGGGTAGCAATCAGCCCCAGCATTTT. Translating gives CASSGGQGSNQPQHF.

The J gene is TRBJ1-1, the V gene TRBV19, with a tentative D call TRBD1 (5 bases). Germline V CDR1 and CDR2: LNHDA, SQIVND (reference sequence). Trimming removed 11 bases from V and 1 base from J, with 14 bases in between. The CDR3 is 13 amino acids. CDR3 loop: CAGRQTTNTEAFF. The CDR3 DNA reads TGTGCCGGGAGACAGACAACGAACACTGAAGCTTTCTTT. Variable domain in full (rest from reference TRBV19 and TRBJ1-1): DGGITQSPKYLFRKEGQNVTLSCEQNLNHDAMYWYRQDPGQGLRLIYYSQIVNDFQKGDIAEGYSVSREKKESFPLTVTSAQKNPTAFYLCAGRQTTNTEAFFGQGTRLTVV.

This chain uses TRBV7-2 with TRBJ1-4, with D uncertain. Trimming removed 7 bases from V and 7 bases from J, with 13 bases in between. The germline gives CDR1 SGHTA, CDR2 FQGNSA. The CDR3 totals 13 residues. The CDR3, as DNA: TGTGCCAGCACTCCTTACTTATCTGAAAAACTGTTTTTT. The encoded protein is CASTPYLSEKLFF. Looking up the rest from reference TRBV7-2 and TRBJ1-4 gives the full variable domain: GAGVSQSPSNKVTEKGKDVELRCDPISGHTALYWYRQSLGQGLEFLIYFQGNSAPDKSGLPSDRFSAERTGGSVSTLTIQRTQQEDSAVYLCASTPYLSEKLFFGSGTQLSVL.

Turning to this clone: The same CDR3 is also encoded by other DNA sequences in this sample. This chain uses TRBV5-1 with TRBJ2-7; 13 bases are a match to TRBD2. CDR1 and CDR2 from the germline V gene are SGHRS and YFSETQ. This CDR3 contains 14 residues. The V and J ends lost 4 bases and 5 bases, in that order; junction bases with no gene match: 3. In DNA form, the CDR3 reads TGCGCCAGCAGCCACGGGACTAGCGGGAACGAGCAGTACTTC. Translation: CASSHGTSGNEQYF.

The chain links TRBV5-4 to TRBJ2-5; D is ambiguous. The CDR3 extends over 13 amino acids. Deletions cut 1 base from V and 5 bases from J, with 9 bases between. Germline V CDR1 and CDR2: SGHNT, YYREEE (reference sequence). Here the CDR3 DNA reads TGTGCCAGCAGCTTGTCCCGGTCCGAGACCCAGTACTTC. Translation gives CASSLSRSETQYF.

The CDR3 nucleotides read TGCGCCAGCAGCTTGGCAGTAGAGGGAAACGCTTTCTTT. Translation: CASSLAVEGNAFF. The rearrangement uses TRBV5-1 and TRBJ1-1; D is uncertain. Trimming took off 0 bases at V and 11 bases at J, with 14 bases between the two ends. The CDR3 contains 13 residues. Germline V lookup: CDR1 SGHRS, CDR2 YFSETQ.

V usage is TRBV2 and J usage is TRBJ2-1, with 9 bases fitting TRBD2. The CDR3 has 15 amino acids. CDR1 and CDR2 (germline): SNHLY, FYNNEI. The trim removed 7 bases at V and 6 bases at J, leaving 10 bases unmatched. The CDR3 sequence is CASTLAGVELNEQFF. The CDR3 DNA is TGTGCCAGCACCTTAGCGGGAGTCGAACTCAATGAGCAGTTCTTC.

V is TRBV19 and J is TRBJ2-1; 7 nucleotides line up with TRBD2. Looked up from germline, CDR1 is LNHDA and CDR2 is SQIVND (reference sequence). With V trimmed by 6 bases and J by 0 bases, 11 bases remained unmatched. The CDR3 length is 17 residues. Here the CDR3 DNA reads TGTGCCAGTAGGGACCGGGACTATACCTACTCCTACAATGAGCAGTTCTTC. It yields the protein CASRDRDYTYSYNEQFF.

The chain couples TRBV13 to TRBJ1-3; D ambiguous. V lost 5 bases, J lost 4 bases, and 15 bases lay in between. This CDR3 has 15 residues. Looked up from germline, CDR1 is PRHDT and CDR2 is FYEKMQ (reference sequence). For the CDR3, the DNA is TGTGCCAGCAGCCATCCGAGGGTTCTCGGAAACACCATATATTTT. This sequence encodes CASSHPRVLGNTIYF.